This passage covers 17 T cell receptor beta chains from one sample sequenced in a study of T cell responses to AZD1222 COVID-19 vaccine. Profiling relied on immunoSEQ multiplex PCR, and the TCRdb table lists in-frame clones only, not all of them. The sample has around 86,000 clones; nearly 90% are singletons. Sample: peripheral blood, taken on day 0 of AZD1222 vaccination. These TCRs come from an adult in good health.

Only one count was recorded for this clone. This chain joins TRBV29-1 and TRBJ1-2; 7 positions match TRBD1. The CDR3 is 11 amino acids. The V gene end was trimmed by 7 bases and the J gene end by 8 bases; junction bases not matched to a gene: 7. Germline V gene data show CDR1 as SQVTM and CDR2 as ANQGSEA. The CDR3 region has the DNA TGCAGCGCCGGGACAGTTAGCGGCTACACCTTC. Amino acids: CSAGTVSGYTF. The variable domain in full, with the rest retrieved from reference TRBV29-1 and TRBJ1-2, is SAVISQKPSRDICQRGTSLTIQCQVDSQVTMMFWYRQQPGQSLTLIATANQGSEATYESGFVIDKFPISRPNLTFSTLTVSNMSPEDSSIYLCSAGTVSGYTFGSGTRLTVV.

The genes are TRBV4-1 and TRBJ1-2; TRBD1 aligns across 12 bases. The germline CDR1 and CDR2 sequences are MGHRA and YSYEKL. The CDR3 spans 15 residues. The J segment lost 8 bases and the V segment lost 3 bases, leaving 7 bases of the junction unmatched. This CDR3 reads CASSQGQGARLGYTF. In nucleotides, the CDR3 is TGCGCCAGCAGCCAGGGACAGGGGGCGCGGTTAGGCTACACCTTC.

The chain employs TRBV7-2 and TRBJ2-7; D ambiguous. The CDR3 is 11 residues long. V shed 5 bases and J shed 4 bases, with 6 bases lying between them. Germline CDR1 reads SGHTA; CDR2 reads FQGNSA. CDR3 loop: CASSPQYEQYF. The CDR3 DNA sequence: TGTGCCAGCAGCCCTCAATACGAGCAGTACTTC. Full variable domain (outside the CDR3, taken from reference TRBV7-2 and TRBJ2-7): GAGVSQSPSNKVTEKGKDVELRCDPISGHTALYWYRQSLGQGLEFLIYFQGNSAPDKSGLPSDRFSAERTGGSVSTLTIQRTQQEDSAVYLCASSPQYEQYFGPGTRLTVT.

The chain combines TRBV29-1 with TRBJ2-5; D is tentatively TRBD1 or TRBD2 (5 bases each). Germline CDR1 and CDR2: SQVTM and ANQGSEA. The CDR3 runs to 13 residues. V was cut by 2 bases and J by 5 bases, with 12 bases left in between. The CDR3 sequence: CSVETIEGETQYF. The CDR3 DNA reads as TGCAGCGTTGAAACGATCGAGGGGGAGACCCAGTACTTC.

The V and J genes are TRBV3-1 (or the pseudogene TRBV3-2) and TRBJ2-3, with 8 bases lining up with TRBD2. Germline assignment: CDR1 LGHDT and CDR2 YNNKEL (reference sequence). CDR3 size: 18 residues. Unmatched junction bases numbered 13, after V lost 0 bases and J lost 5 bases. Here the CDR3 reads CASSQDRGGGPAGDTQYF. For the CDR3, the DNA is TGTGCCAGCAGCCAAGATCGGGGCGGGGGGCCCGCCGGAGATACGCAGTATTTT.

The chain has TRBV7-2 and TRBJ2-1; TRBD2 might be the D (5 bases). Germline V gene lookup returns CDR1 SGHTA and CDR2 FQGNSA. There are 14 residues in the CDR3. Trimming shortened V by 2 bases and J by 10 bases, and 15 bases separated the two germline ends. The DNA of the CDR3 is TGTGCCAGCAGCTTACAACGGGGTTCACGGGAGCAGTTCTTC. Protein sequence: CASSLQRGSREQFF.

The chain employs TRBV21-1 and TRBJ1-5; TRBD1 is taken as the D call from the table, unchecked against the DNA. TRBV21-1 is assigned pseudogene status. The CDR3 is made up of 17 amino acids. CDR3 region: CASRDRGHPLSNQPQHF. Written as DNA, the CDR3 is TGTGCCAGCAGGGACAGGGGCCATCCTCTTAGCAATCAGCCCCAGCATTTT.

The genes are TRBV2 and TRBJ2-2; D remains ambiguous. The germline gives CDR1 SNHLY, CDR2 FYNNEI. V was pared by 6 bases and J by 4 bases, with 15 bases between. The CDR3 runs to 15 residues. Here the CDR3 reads CASRPESTGTGELFF. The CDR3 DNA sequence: TGTGCCAGCAGACCCGAGAGCACGGGCACCGGGGAGCTGTTTTTT. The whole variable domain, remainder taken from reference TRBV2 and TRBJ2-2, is EPEVTQTPSHQVTQMGQEVILRCVPISNHLYFYWYRQILGQKVEFLVSFYNNEISEKSEIFDDQFSVERPDGSNFTLKIRSTKLEDSAMYFCASRPESTGTGELFFGEGSRLTVL.

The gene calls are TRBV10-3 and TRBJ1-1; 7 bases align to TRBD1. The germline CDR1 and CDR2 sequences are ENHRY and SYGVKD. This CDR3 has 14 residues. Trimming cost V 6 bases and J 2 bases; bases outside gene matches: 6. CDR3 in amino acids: CAISTRGENTEAFF. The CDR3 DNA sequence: TGTGCCATCAGCACCAGGGGGGAAAACACTGAAGCTTTCTTT.

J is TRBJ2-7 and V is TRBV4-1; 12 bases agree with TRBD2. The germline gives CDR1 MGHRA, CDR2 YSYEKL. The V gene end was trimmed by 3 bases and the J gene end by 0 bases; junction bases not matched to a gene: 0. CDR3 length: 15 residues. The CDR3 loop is CASSQTSGGSYEQYF. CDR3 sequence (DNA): TGCGCCAGCAGCCAGACTAGCGGGGGCTCCTACGAGCAGTACTTC.

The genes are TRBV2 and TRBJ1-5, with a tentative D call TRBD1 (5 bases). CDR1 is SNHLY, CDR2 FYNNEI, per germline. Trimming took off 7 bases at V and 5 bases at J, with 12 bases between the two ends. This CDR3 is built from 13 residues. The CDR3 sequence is CASTKVGDQPQHF. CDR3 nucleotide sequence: TGTGCCAGCACAAAGGTGGGGGATCAGCCCCAGCATTTT.

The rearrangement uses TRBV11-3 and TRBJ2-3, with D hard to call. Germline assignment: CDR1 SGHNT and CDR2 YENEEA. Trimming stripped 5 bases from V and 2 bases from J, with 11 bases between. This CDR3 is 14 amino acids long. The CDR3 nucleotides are TGTGCCAGCAGCCCAGGTGGGCTCACAGATACGCAGTATTTT. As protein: CASSPGGLTDTQYF.

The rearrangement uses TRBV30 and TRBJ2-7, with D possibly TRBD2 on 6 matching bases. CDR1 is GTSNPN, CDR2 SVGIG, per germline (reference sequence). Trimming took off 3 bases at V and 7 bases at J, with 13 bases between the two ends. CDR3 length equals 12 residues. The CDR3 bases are TGTGCCTGGAGCCGGGGGACCCTGGAGCAGTACTTC. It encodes CAWSRGTLEQYF. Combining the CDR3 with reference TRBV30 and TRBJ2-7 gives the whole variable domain SQTIHQWPATLVQPVGSPLSLECTVEGTSNPNLYWYRQAAGRGLQLLFYSVGIGQISSEVPQNLSASRPQDRQFILSSKKLLLSDSGFYLCAWSRGTLEQYFGPGTRLTVT.

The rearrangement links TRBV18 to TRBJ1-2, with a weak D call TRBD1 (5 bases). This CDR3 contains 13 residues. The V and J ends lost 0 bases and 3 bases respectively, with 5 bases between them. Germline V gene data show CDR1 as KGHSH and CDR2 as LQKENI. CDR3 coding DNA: TGTGCCAGCTCACCACCGGGACACTATGGCTACACCTTC. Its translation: CASSPPGHYGYTF. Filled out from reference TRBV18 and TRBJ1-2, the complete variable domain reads NAGVMQNPRHLVRRRGQEARLRCSPMKGHSHVYWYRQLPEEGLKFMVYLQKENIIDESGMPKERFSAEFPKEGPSILRIQQVVRGDSAAYFCASSPPGHYGYTFGSGTRLTVV.

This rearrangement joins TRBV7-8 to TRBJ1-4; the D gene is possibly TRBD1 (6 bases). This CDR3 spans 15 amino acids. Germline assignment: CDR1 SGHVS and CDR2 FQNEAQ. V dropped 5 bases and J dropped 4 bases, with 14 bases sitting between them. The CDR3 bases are TGTGCCAGCAGCAACGGGGGGCAAATTAATGAAAAACTGTTTTTT. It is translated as CASSNGGQINEKLFF.

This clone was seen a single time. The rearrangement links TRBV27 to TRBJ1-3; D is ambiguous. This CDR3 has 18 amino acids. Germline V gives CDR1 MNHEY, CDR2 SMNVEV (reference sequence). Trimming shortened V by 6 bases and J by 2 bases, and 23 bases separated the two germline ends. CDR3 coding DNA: TGTGCCAGCAGCCCTTTGTCGGGGAGTGTCTCCGCTGGAAACACCATATATTTT. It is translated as CASSPLSGSVSAGNTIYF.

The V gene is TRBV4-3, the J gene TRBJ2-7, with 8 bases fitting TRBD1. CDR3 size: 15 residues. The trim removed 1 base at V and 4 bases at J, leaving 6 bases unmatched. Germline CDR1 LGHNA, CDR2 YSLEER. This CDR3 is CASSQGDRGPYEQYF. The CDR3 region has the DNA TGCGCCAGCAGCCAAGGTGACAGGGGACCTTACGAGCAGTACTTC.